The T cell receptor beta chain under discussion was sequenced for a study of cytomegalovirus exposure and HLA in healthy donors. From germline, CDR1 is SNHLY and CDR2 FYNNEI. The CDR3 has 16 residues. V was pared by 6 bases and J by 1 base, with 6 bases of the junction left unmatched. The study ran its PCR with 60 Vbeta and 13 Jbeta primers. The protocol was immunoSEQ multiplex PCR, while the TCRdb copy is restricted to in-frame clones and leaves out a portion. The repertoire includes fewer than 70,000 clones, 65% to 75% of them detected once, and around 10% sits in the top ten. In regard to this clone: No antigen is known for it.

Study results and caveats: V- and J-gene trimming of TCR beta was linked (in a later analysis) to a missense DCLRE1C variant. Information on immune exposure was restricted to one variable (CMV serostatus). A later analysis reportedly identified an Asian-associated ancestry cluster as carrying fewer N-insertions than the roughly 600-donor mean. The authors later found TCR association rates varying by HLA locus, with DRB1 most and HLA-C fewest.

V and J are TRBV2 and TRBJ1-1; TRBD1 matches 12 bases. This clonotype originated in a woman aged 60-75 years in good health and CMV-seropositive. The sequencing sample was made of PBMCs. The CDR3 sequence is CASRAGTGGANTEAFF. The CDR3, as DNA: TGTGCCAGCAGGGCCGGGACAGGGGGCGCGAACACTGAAGCTTTCTTT.